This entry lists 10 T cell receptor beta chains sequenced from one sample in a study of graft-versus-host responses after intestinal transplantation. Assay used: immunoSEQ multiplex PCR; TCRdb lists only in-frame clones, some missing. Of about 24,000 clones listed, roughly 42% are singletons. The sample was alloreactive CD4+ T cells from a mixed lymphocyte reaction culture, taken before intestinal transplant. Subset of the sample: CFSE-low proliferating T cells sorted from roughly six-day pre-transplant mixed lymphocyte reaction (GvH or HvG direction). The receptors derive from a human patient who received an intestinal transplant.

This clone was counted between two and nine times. CDR3 loop: CASSALKQDYGYTF. The CDR3 DNA is TGTGCCAGCAGCGCTCTCAAACAGGACTATGGCTACACCTTC. V gene TRBV7-8 combines with J gene TRBJ1-2; a weak D match, TRBD1 (5 bases). The CDR3 has 14 residues. The V gene lost 5 bases and the J gene lost 3 bases, with 13 bases spanning the gap. CDR1 is SGHVS, CDR2 FQNEAQ, per germline.

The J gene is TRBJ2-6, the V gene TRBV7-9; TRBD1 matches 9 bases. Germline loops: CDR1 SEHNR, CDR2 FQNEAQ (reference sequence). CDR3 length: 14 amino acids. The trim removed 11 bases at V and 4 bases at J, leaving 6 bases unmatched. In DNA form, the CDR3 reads TGTGCCGTACAGGGGGCTCGCGGGGCCAACGTCCTGACTTTC. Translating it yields CAVQGARGANVLTF.

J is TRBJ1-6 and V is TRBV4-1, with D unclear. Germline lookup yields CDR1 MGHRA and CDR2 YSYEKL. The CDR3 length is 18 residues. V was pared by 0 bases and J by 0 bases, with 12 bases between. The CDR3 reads CASSQDFYGSSYNSPLHF. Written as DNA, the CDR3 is TGCGCCAGCAGCCAAGATTTTTACGGGAGCTCCTATAATTCACCCCTCCACTTT.

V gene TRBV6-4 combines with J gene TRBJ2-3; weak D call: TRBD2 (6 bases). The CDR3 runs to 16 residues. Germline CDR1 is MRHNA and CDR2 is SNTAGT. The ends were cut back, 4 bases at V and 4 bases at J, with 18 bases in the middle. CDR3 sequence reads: CASSASERVRSDTQYF. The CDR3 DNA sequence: TGTGCCAGCAGTGCCTCGGAGCGGGTTCGGTCAGATACGCAGTATTTT.

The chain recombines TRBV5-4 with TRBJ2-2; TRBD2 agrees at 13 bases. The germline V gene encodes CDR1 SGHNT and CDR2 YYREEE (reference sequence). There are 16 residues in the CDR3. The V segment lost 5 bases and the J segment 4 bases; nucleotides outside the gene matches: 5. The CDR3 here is CASRPGLAGSTGELFF. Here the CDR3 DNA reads TGTGCCAGCAGACCGGGACTAGCGGGGTCCACCGGGGAGCTGTTTTTT.

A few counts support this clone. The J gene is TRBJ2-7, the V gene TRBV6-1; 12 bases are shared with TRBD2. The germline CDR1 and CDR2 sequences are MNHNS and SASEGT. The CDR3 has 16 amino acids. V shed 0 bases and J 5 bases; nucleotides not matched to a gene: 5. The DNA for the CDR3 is TGTGCCAGCAGTGAAGCTCTCCTAGCGGGAGGGAACGAGCAGTACTTC. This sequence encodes CASSEALLAGGNEQYF.

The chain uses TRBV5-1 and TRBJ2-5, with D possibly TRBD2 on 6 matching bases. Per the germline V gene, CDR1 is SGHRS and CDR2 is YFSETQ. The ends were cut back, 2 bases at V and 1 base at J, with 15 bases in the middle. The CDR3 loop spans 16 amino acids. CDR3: CASSFGTRWGQETQYF. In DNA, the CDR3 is TGCGCCAGCAGCTTCGGGACTCGGTGGGGCCAAGAGACCCAGTACTTC.

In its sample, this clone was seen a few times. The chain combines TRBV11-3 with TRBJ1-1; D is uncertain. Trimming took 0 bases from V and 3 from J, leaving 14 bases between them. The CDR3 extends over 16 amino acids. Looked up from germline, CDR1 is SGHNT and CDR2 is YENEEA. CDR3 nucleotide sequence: TGTGCCAGCAGCTTAGATTATCTTGGCAGATACACTGAAGCTTTCTTT. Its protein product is CASSLDYLGRYTEAFF.

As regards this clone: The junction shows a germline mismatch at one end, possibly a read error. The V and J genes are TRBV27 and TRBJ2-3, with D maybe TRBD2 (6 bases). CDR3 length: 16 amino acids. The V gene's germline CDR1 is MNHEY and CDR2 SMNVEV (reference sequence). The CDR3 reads CASSLDVTGVTDAQYF. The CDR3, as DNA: TGTGCCAGCAGTTTAGATGTGACGGGGGTCACAGATGCGCAGTATTTT.

For the CDR3, the DNA is TGCGCCAGCAGACCGACTAGCGGGAGCTCCTACGAGCAGTACTTC. It translates to CASRPTSGSSYEQYF. J is TRBJ2-7 and V is TRBV5-1, with 12 nucleotides matching TRBD2. The CDR3 totals 15 residues. The junction had 3 bases not matched to a gene; V was cut back by 5 bases and J by 0 bases. Germline CDR1 is SGHRS and CDR2 is YFSETQ.